The 14 T cell receptor beta chains below all came from one sample that was sequenced in a study of shared clonotypes between healthy human individuals (dated by TCRdb to the early 2020s). The library was prepared using the immunoSEQ multiplex PCR assay. TCRdb holds this immuneACCESS table with in-frame rearrangements only. Some clones are missing; in checked studies, unresolved V genes explain under half, and the rest has no known cause. In this sample the table shows fewer than 1.4 million clones, 70% to 80% of which occur a single time. 0.6% to 0.75% of the sample rests with the top ten. Sequencing input: memory CD4+ T cells from PBMCs. Read against the paper, the sample's cell subset or site label means: CD45RA-negative fraction. These receptors all come from a man between 18 and 35 years old in good health. Some clones in this sample may be carry-over from other donors' samples.

Concerning this clone: Other nucleotide sequences in the sample specify the same CDR3. This sequence joins TRBV11-2 and TRBJ1-2, with no clear D. Germline CDR1 and CDR2: SGHAT and FQNNGV. The CDR3 runs 13 residues. Trimming cost V 0 bases and J 2 bases, with 4 bases left between them. For the CDR3, the DNA is TGTGCCAGCAGCTTAGACAGGAACTATGGCTACACCTTC. Translating it yields CASSLDRNYGYTF.

V usage is TRBV4-2 and J usage is TRBJ2-2, with 7 positions matching TRBD1. Unmatched junction bases numbered 7, after V lost 0 bases and J lost 3 bases. Germline CDR1 LGHNA, CDR2 YNFKEQ. CDR3 length: 17 residues. The CDR3 region has the DNA TGTGCCAGCAGCCAAGATGAGGGGGCTGTTCACACCGGGGAGCTGTTTTTT. Its protein is CASSQDEGAVHTGELFF.

The chain links TRBV7-9 to TRBJ2-5; 9 nucleotides line up with TRBD1. V lost 5 bases to trimming and J lost 5 bases; unmatched junction nucleotides: 12. The CDR3 spans 16 residues. CDR1 and CDR2 from the germline V gene are SEHNR and FQNEAQ (reference sequence). The CDR3 sequence: CASSPGTGREHETQYF. CDR3 nucleotide sequence: TGTGCCAGCAGCCCTGGGACAGGGAGGGAGCATGAGACCCAGTACTTC.

This clone turned up a few times. J is TRBJ1-2 and V is TRBV18; possibly TRBD1 for D (5 bases). Between the trimmed V and J ends, which lost 2 bases and 6 bases, there was a span of 10 bases. Germline V CDR1 and CDR2: KGHSH, LQKENI. The CDR3 runs 13 residues. The CDR3 sequence: CASSPSRDNGYTF. CDR3 bases: TGTGCCAGCTCACCAAGCAGGGATAATGGCTACACCTTC.

This clone showed up just a few times. The chain uses TRBV2 and TRBJ1-2; D not certain. The V and J ends lost 5 bases and 8 bases respectively, with 15 bases between them. This CDR3 has 13 amino acids. CDR1 is SNHLY, CDR2 FYNNEI, per germline. CDR3 sequence reads: CASSLSANVGYTF. The DNA of the CDR3 is TGTGCCAGCAGTCTAAGCGCTAACGTCGGCTACACCTTC.

The CDR3 is CASSPGARREDTQYF. The CDR3 DNA reads TGTGCCAGCAGCCCGGGAGCCCGCCGGGAAGATACGCAGTATTTT. The V call is TRBV7-2, the J call TRBJ2-3; D perhaps matches TRBD2 (6 bases). CDR1 is SGHTA, CDR2 FQGNSA, per germline. The V gene lost 5 bases and the J gene lost 5 bases, with 17 bases spanning the gap. This CDR3 is built from 15 residues.

The sample holds one count of this clone. The V gene is TRBV9, the J gene TRBJ2-5; 12 nucleotides match TRBD2. J lost 5 bases, V lost 3 bases, and 11 bases had no gene match. Germline assignment: CDR1 SGDLS and CDR2 YYNGEE. CDR3 size: 17 residues. In DNA, the CDR3 is TGTGCCAGCAGCGCTGGGGCGACTAGCGGGAGCTATGAGACCCAGTACTTC. It encodes CASSAGATSGSYETQYF.

This chain connects TRBV25-1 to TRBJ1-2; D may be TRBD1 (5 bases). The CDR3 has 13 amino acids. Between the trimmed V and J ends, which lost 2 bases and 4 bases, there was a span of 8 bases. The germline V gene has CDR1 MGHDK and CDR2 SYGVNS. Here the CDR3 reads CASSEQGLYGYTF. DNA for the CDR3: TGTGCCAGCAGTGAACAGGGACTCTATGGCTACACCTTC.

The V gene is TRBV6-1, the J gene TRBJ1-5, with D hard to call. The V end was cut by 6 bases, the J end by 1 base, with 13 bases between. The germline CDR1 and CDR2 sequences are MNHNS and SASEGT. The CDR3 runs 15 residues. CDR3 protein: CASRSGEWSNQPQHF. In nucleotides, the CDR3 is TGTGCCAGCAGGTCGGGTGAGTGGAGCAATCAGCCCCAGCATTTT.

This clone came up once. This chain uses TRBV5-6 with TRBJ2-1, with 9 bases aligning to TRBD2. Trimming cost V 4 bases and J 8 bases; bases outside gene matches: 10. CDR1 is SGHDT and CDR2 is YYEEEE in the germline V gene. The CDR3 runs to 15 residues. CDR3 nucleotides: TGTGCCAGCAGCGCGGCGGGAGGGCCTAGCGATGAGCAGTTCTTC. Translating gives CASSAAGGPSDEQFF.

This chain connects TRBV28 to TRBJ1-2; D might be TRBD1 (5 bases). The CDR3 runs 14 residues. Germline values: CDR1 MDHEN, CDR2 SYDVKM. V was pared by 5 bases and J by 13 bases, with 23 bases between. The CDR3 DNA sequence: TGTGCCAGCAGTCCTCCCGCCAGGGCAGTCGCTGCCACCTTC. Its translation is CASSPPARAVAATF.

This clone was picked up many times. The CDR3 sequence is CASSVGQIYGYTF. The CDR3 DNA follows: TGTGCCAGCTCGGTCGGACAGATATATGGCTACACCTTC. The chain links TRBV28 to TRBJ1-2; perhaps TRBD1 as D (6 bases). Trimming took off 8 bases at V and 5 bases at J, with 15 bases between the two ends. CDR3 length equals 13 residues. Germline loops: CDR1 MDHEN, CDR2 SYDVKM.

This chain joins TRBV2 and TRBJ2-5; 13 nucleotides align to TRBD2. CDR3 length: 15 residues. The V gene's germline CDR1 is SNHLY and CDR2 FYNNEI. The ends lost 3 bases at V and 5 bases at J; junction bases unmatched: 3. The CDR3, as DNA: TGTGCCAGCAGTGAGGGACTAGCGGGATACGAGACCCAGTACTTC. Translating gives CASSEGLAGYETQYF.

The chain links TRBV28 to TRBJ1-2, with D possibly TRBD1 on 5 matching bases. The CDR3 sequence is 15 residues long. The germline gives CDR1 MDHEN, CDR2 SYDVKM. V lost 7 bases and J lost 8, with 23 bases in between. The CDR3 reads CASKNTGTAPWGYTF. The CDR3, as DNA: TGTGCCAGCAAGAACACCGGGACGGCTCCCTGGGGCTACACCTTC.